This TCR beta chain came from a study of PD-1 blockade in classical Hodgkin lymphoma (dated by TCRdb to 2020 to 2021). For the study in its entirety: Nivolumab dosing was 3 mg/kg intravenously every 2 weeks, continuing until either disease progression or unacceptable toxicity. To define a peripheral blood immune signature of response to PD-1 blockade in classical Hodgkin lymphoma, the study combined TCR beta sequencing with CyTOF. Findings and caveats that apply to the study as a whole: Diversity was lower in patients who began nivolumab less than 1 year after ASCT, so these patients were left out of later analyses to avoid confounding by immune reconstitution. Baseline TCR diversity was reported to be lower in newly diagnosed patients than in healthy donors and to be lower still in relapsed/refractory patients. Among trial patients, those achieving complete response had baseline diversity similar to that of newly diagnosed patients, while diversity was significantly lower in partial responders and progressors. The study covered only a single clinical trial cohort, and the causes of the repertoire differences, possibly disease activity or prior therapy, were still not defined. A significant rise by C4D1 was seen in CD4+ but not CD8+ TCR diversity (p=0.0027 vs p=0.16), with the rise being most apparent in complete responders (p=0.02).

V is cut by 1 base and J by 2 bases, and the space between the germline ends is 13 bases. The CDR3 starts with the cysteine, ends with the phenylalanine, and has 16 residues. Here the CDR3 DNA is all that survives: 48 bases in frame from base 1. CDR1 and CDR2 are read off the germline V gene as SGHTA and FQGNSA. The time point tag for this specimen amounts to: cycle 4 day 1 (C4D1), after five to seven weeks of nivolumab. Every trial patient had relapsed following autologous stem cell transplantation, and prior brentuximab vedotin exposure was what differed among cohorts A, B and C. The trial cohort comprised 60 or so patients with relapsed/refractory classical Hodgkin lymphoma whose best overall responses were complete response, partial response or progressive disease. Single-agent nivolumab was administered to trial patients in the multi-cohort phase II CheckMate 205 trial. An independent review committee assessed best overall response by applying the 2007 International Working Group response criteria. Trial PBMCs were collected immediately before nivolumab initiation (C1D1) and during therapy at cycle 2 day 1 and cycle 4 day 1. After peripheral blood was drawn into 8 mL Vacutainer Cell Preparation Tubes, PBMCs were isolated by centrifugation and then cryopreserved.

This clone was counted once. Its antigen is currently not known. No quality values exist for individual bases; no much larger clone is one base distant. The Qiagen DNeasy kit was used to extract genomic DNA both from unsorted PBMCs and from the negatively selected CD4+ and CD8+ fractions. Using primers that anneal to V and J segments, immunoSEQ multiplex PCR amplified the TCR beta CDR3 regions. Amplification bias was minimized using a synthetic immune receptor repertoire, and residual bias was removed computationally after sequencing. The published analysis was carried out like this. Custom Python scripts were used to quantify repertoire diversity as the Shannon entropy index. The unsorted, CD4+ and CD8+ repertoires were each analyzed separately, with the exception of combined analyses, where CD4+ and CD8+ sequences were merged in silico. Clonal expansion was defined as a frequency increase of at least 2-fold after treatment compared with C1D1, and clones undetected at baseline were assigned a pseudocount of 0.5. Singleton clones were defined as clones with 0 or 1 copy at C1D1, and non-singleton clones were defined as clones with 2 or more copies. By matching protein sequences in sorted samples from the same patient, clones expanded in unsorted samples were annotated as CD4+, CD8+ or unknown. Wilcoxon tests on paired samples were used to test changes in diversity from C1D1 to C4D1. The table comes from immuneACCESS by way of TCRdb, which keeps in-frame sequences with V and J called. Part of the clones is missing from these tables; in studies checked, under half for an unresolved V gene and the rest for unknown reasons. That table furnishes V, J and clone size, whereas the DNA furnished D and trimming. This sample holds about 51,000 clones; 70% to 80% were observed only once. About a fifth of the sample lies in the top ten.

The sequence links TRBV7-2 to TRBJ2-3; the D gene is perhaps TRBD2, from 5 matching bases. This specimen was peripheral blood mononuclear cells (PBMCs), taken before the fourth cycle of nivolumab. The receptor was derived from a human donor with classical Hodgkin lymphoma. The bases are TGTGCCAGCAGCTTAGGACGGGGAACTTCCACAGATACGCAGTATTTT. The resulting protein is CASSLGRGTSTDTQYF.